There are a few counts of the clone carrying this T cell receptor beta chain. Its antigen is unknown. This CDR3 has 18 amino acids. V dropped 1 base and J dropped 0 bases, with 13 bases sitting between them. Germline V gene data show CDR1 as LGHDT and CDR2 as YNNKEL (reference sequence). This record belongs to a study of T-cell reconstitution after alpha-beta-depleted transplantation in children. Notes on the study in general: Newly made T cells mostly supplied T-cell counts and diversity one year after transplant. Where some patients showed high TCRbeta diversity at day 60, it came from recipient T cells and thymic progenitors that had survived. Several hundred rapidly expanded clones from non-depleted graft cells reportedly supplied alpha-beta T cells about two months post-transplant.

Using unique molecular identifiers, the investigators prepared the TCRbeta library. In TCRdb, the PCR reads were re-called with MiXCR into one record per CDR3 protein. The sample shows 450,000 to 550,000 distinct CDR3 sequences, 10% to 12% of them seen only once. This sequence originates from a female patient under 10 years old who had a stem cell transplant for aplastic anemia, so the T cells may come from the graft donor. The starting material was PBMCs, mostly from graft donor cells, obtained 180 days after TCRalphabeta/CD19-depleted stem cell transplant. V usage is TRBV3-1 and J usage is TRBJ2-6; a possible D gene is TRBD2 (6 bases). CDR3 nucleotides: TGTGCCAGCAGCCAAGTCGGCGGGGCAAACTCTGGGGCCAACGTCCTGACTTTC. It specifies CASSQVGGANSGANVLTF.